This record covers a single T cell receptor beta chain. Its antigen is as yet unknown. The length of the CDR3 is 16 residues. Germline values: CDR1 ENHRY, CDR2 SYGVKD. With V trimmed by 2 bases and J by 7 bases, 8 bases remained unmatched. This record comes from a study of cytomegalovirus exposure and HLA in healthy donors. The PCR contained 60 Vbeta and 13 Jbeta primers. TCRdb's copy holds only in-frame clones and misses some; the assay was immunoSEQ multiplex PCR. There are 140,000 or so clones in the sample; 80% to 85% occur only once, and 1.2% lies in the top ten. The study, taken as a whole, reports: Several top significant clusters appeared, in a later analysis, to be linked to common viral pathogens.

Material for sequencing was PBMCs. This TCR was sampled from a female donor in good health and CMV-seronegative. The chain combines TRBV10-3 with TRBJ1-4; 9 bases agree with TRBD1. The DNA for the CDR3 is TGTGCCATCAGTGAGGTACCCGGGACAGGGTTTGAAAAACTGTTTTTT. It specifies CAISEVPGTGFEKLFF.